What follows describes a single T cell receptor (beta chain). The CDR3 has 14 amino acids. Germline values: CDR1 ENHRY, CDR2 SYGVKD. V was clipped by 6 bases and J by 5 bases; unmatched bases: 8. Only in-frame clones appear in the TCRdb table, and some are missing; sequencing was by immunoSEQ multiplex PCR. The data hold about 27,000 clones, with 91% observed a single time. This sample stems from a study of blood T cell repertoires in COVID-19. The chain uses TRBV10-3 and TRBJ1-2; 8 bases map to TRBD1. The receptor's source is a human donor with active COVID-19. The donor label of this sample is uncertain. The sequenced sample was peripheral blood. This CDR3 is CAIRADTGGYGYTF. CDR3 nucleotide sequence: TGTGCCATCAGGGCGGATACAGGGGGGTATGGCTACACCTTC.